Following are 25 T cell receptor beta chains from one sample sequenced in a study of blood T cell repertoires in COVID-19. Profiled with immunoSEQ multiplex PCR; TCRdb holds only in-frame clones, not every one. The sample shows approximately 300,000 clones, 90% of them seen only once. Sequencing was performed on peripheral blood. The receptors originated from a woman in her forties with COVID-19, enrolled during active disease.

The rearrangement uses TRBV3-1 (or the pseudogene TRBV3-2) and TRBJ2-5; 10 bases fit TRBD1. Germline V gene lookup returns CDR1 LGHDT and CDR2 YNNKEL (reference sequence). V was pared by 4 bases and J by 4 bases, with 3 bases of the junction left unmatched. The CDR3 runs 14 residues. The DNA for the CDR3 is TGTGCCAGCAGCCGCGGACAGGGGGTAGAGACCCAGTACTTC. This translates into CASSRGQGVETQYF.

The chain carries TRBV19 and TRBJ2-5; TRBD2 matches 11 bases. Losses at the gene ends were 5 bases for V and 7 bases for J; bases not matched to a gene: 9. CDR3 size: 15 residues. Germline lookup yields CDR1 LNHDA and CDR2 SQIVND (reference sequence). CDR3 in amino acids: CASSALAGGPSTQYF. CDR3 coding DNA: TGTGCCAGTAGTGCCCTAGCGGGAGGCCCGTCGACCCAGTACTTC.

This clone was detected a few times. V usage is TRBV27 and J usage is TRBJ1-5; D call uncertain. Per germline, CDR1 MNHEY and CDR2 SMNVEV (reference sequence). This CDR3 comprises 13 residues. Deletions cut 5 bases from V and 7 bases from J, with 12 bases between. CDR3 DNA sequence: TGTGCCAGCAGTCCTGGGCAGCTGCAGCCCCAGCATTTT. Translation gives CASSPGQLQPQHF.

The chain employs TRBV30 and TRBJ2-1, with 11 positions matching TRBD2. Per germline, CDR1 GTSNPN and CDR2 SVGIG (reference sequence). This CDR3 spans 12 amino acids. With 2 bases clipped from V and 11 bases from J, the junction kept 2 bases outside the gene matches. The DNA of the CDR3 is TGTGCCTGGAGTACTAGCGGGAGACAGCAGTTCTTC. This gives the protein CAWSTSGRQQFF.

This clone was detected only once. CDR3 nucleotide sequence: TGCGCCAGCAGCCGGAACAGGAACACTGAAGCTTTCTTT. The encoded protein is CASSRNRNTEAFF. The J gene is TRBJ1-1, the V gene TRBV4-1; the D is unclear. The CDR3 is 13 residues long. Trimming pared 4 bases from V and 1 base from J, leaving 7 bases between. The germline V gene has CDR1 MGHRA and CDR2 YSYEKL.

The chain uses TRBV14 and TRBJ1-3; no clear D gene. CDR3 length equals 15 residues. Per germline, CDR1 SGHDN and CDR2 FVKESK. Between the trimmed V and J ends, which lost 8 bases and 0 bases, there was a span of 14 bases. This CDR3 is CASSAGVYSGNTIYF. In DNA form, the CDR3 reads TGTGCCAGCTCGGCGGGTGTTTACTCTGGAAACACCATATATTTT. The full variable domain, in which reference TRBV14 and TRBJ1-3 provide the parts outside the CDR3, is EAGVTQFPSHSVIEKGQTVTLRCDPISGHDNLYWYRRVMGKEIKFLLHFVKESKQDESGMPNNRFLAERTGGTYSTLKVQPAELEDSGVYFCASSAGVYSGNTIYFGEGSWLTVV.

The CDR3 here is CASGEGRGLSYEQYF. The CDR3 DNA follows: TGTGCCAGCGGGGAGGGTCGGGGTCTCTCCTACGAGCAGTACTTC. The chain joins TRBV27 to TRBJ2-7; 7 bases are a match to TRBD2. Germline V gene sequence: CDR1 MNHEY, CDR2 SMNVEV (reference sequence). The CDR3 spans 15 residues. V shed 8 bases, J shed 0 bases, and the junction held 10 bases outside the gene matches.

The J gene is TRBJ2-4, the V gene TRBV6-2 or TRBV6-3, with TRBD1 identical over 11 bases. The length of the CDR3 is 18 residues. Germline V lookup: CDR1 MNHEY, CDR2 SVGEGT. After removal of 5 bases from V and 2 bases from J, the junction contained 11 bases not matched to a gene. The CDR3 DNA is TGTGCCAGCAGTGGAAGGACAGGGGGCCTCTCGTCCAAAAACATTCAGTACTTC. Protein product: CASSGRTGGLSSKNIQYF.

The chain uses TRBV4-3 and TRBJ1-2; 7 nucleotides line up with TRBD1. V trimming: 10 bases; J trimming: 4 bases; junction bases outside the gene matches: 15. The CDR3 is 15 residues long. Germline V gene sequence: CDR1 LGHNA, CDR2 YSLEER. This CDR3 reads CATRDSHLGGYGYTF. The CDR3, as DNA: TGCGCCACCCGGGACAGTCATCTAGGTGGCTATGGCTACACCTTC.

V and J are TRBV5-4 and TRBJ1-2; D is undetermined. The CDR3 is made up of 18 amino acids. CDR1 and CDR2 from the germline V gene are SGHNT and YYREEE (reference sequence). Trimming took 5 bases from V and 1 from J, leaving 24 bases between them. Here the CDR3 reads CASRRVPPLPDFNYGYTF. CDR3 nucleotide sequence: TGTGCCAGCAGACGGGTCCCCCCTTTACCCGACTTTAACTATGGCTACACCTTC.

The V and J genes are TRBV27 and TRBJ2-2; D is perhaps TRBD2 (5 bases). The CDR3 extends over 16 amino acids. V lost 3 bases to trimming and J lost 3 bases, with 14 bases between them. Germline values: CDR1 MNHEY, CDR2 SMNVEV (reference sequence). The DNA for the CDR3 is TGTGCCAGCAGTTTCCTCTCCGGGAAGGACACCGGGGAGCTGTTTTTT. It specifies CASSFLSGKDTGELFF.

This clone was found a few times. The gene calls are TRBV10-3 and TRBJ1-3; 9 bases match TRBD1. CDR1 ENHRY and CDR2 SYGVKD come from the germline V gene. CDR3 length equals 16 residues. The V gene end was trimmed by 7 bases and the J gene end by 4 bases; junction bases not matched to a gene: 11. CDR3 sequence: CAITSGTGLTGNTIYF. In nucleotides, the CDR3 is TGTGCCATCACCTCCGGGACAGGGCTAACCGGAAACACCATATATTTT.

The V gene is TRBV3-1 (or the pseudogene TRBV3-2), the J gene TRBJ2-1; 8 positions match TRBD2. The germline V gene has CDR1 LGHDT and CDR2 YNNKEL (reference sequence). The ends lost 3 bases at V and 6 bases at J; junction bases unmatched: 7. CDR3 size: 15 residues. The CDR3 is CASSQFTSGGNEQFF. The CDR3 DNA sequence: TGTGCCAGCAGCCAGTTCACTAGCGGAGGCAATGAGCAGTTCTTC.

The gene calls are TRBV28 and TRBJ2-3; 10 nucleotides line up with TRBD2. Per germline, CDR1 MDHEN and CDR2 SYDVKM. This CDR3 comprises 17 residues. V lost 6 bases and J lost 6; bases outside the gene matches: 15. The CDR3 here is CASSFLAGAPPRDTQYF. CDR3 nucleotide sequence: TGTGCCAGCAGCTTCCTAGCGGGAGCACCTCCGAGGGATACGCAGTATTTT. Combining the CDR3 with reference TRBV28 and TRBJ2-3 gives the whole variable domain DVKVTQSSRYLVKRTGEKVFLECVQDMDHENMFWYRQDPGLGLRLIYFSYDVKMKEKGDIPEGYSVSREKKERFSLILESASTNQTSMYLCASSFLAGAPPRDTQYFGPGTRLTVL.

For this clone: This clone may be a read error of a much larger clone one base away. The same CDR3 can be traced to other DNA sequences in this sample. The chain carries TRBV6-2 or TRBV6-3 and TRBJ1-2; no reliable D call. Germline CDR1 reads MNHEY; CDR2 reads SVGEGT. The CDR3 contains 11 residues. Trimming cost V 2 bases and J 8 bases, with 6 bases left between them. CDR3 bases: TGTGCCAGCAGTTACGGAGGCGGCTACACCTTC. This encodes CASSYGGGYTF.

The gene calls are TRBV23-1 and TRBJ2-7, with 12 bases that match TRBD2. TRBV23-1 is designated an ORF whose function remains uncertain. V was clipped by 0 bases and J by 11 bases; unmatched bases: 11. This CDR3 is built from 16 residues. CDR3 nucleotide sequence: TGCGCCAGCAGTCAATCTAAGACTAGCGGGAGAAGTTCGGAGTACTTC. Its protein product is CASSQSKTSGRSSEYF.

The chain employs TRBV5-6 and TRBJ1-1; D ambiguous. CDR3 length equals 13 residues. The germline CDR1 and CDR2 sequences are SGHDT and YYEEEE. Trimming took 1 base from V and 5 from J, leaving 9 bases between them. The CDR3 coding sequence is TGTGCCAGCAGCTTGCGTCGGTGGACTGAAGCTTTCTTT. Amino acids: CASSLRRWTEAFF.

CDR3: CASSKQGRDPYGYTF. CDR3 coding DNA: TGTGCCAGCAGCAAACAGGGGCGCGACCCTTATGGCTACACCTTC. The V call is TRBV27, the J call TRBJ1-2; 7 bases agree with TRBD1. The CDR3 runs to 15 residues. Germline V CDR1 and CDR2: MNHEY, SMNVEV (reference sequence). With V trimmed by 6 bases and J by 5 bases, 12 bases remained unmatched.

The V call is TRBV25-1, the J call TRBJ2-5, with 8 bases identical to TRBD1. CDR3 length: 18 amino acids. Germline CDR1 MGHDK, CDR2 SYGVNS. Unmatched junction bases numbered 12, after V lost 2 bases and J lost 1 base. The CDR3 region is CASSEPKGQGAGQETQYF. In DNA form, the CDR3 reads TGTGCCAGCAGTGAACCTAAGGGCCAGGGGGCGGGCCAAGAGACCCAGTACTTC.

The rearrangement links TRBV7-3 to TRBJ2-3; TRBD1 is a possible D gene (6 bases). Per germline, CDR1 SGHTA and CDR2 FQGTGA. The CDR3 is 15 residues long. V lost 4 bases and J lost 6, with 17 bases in between. CDR3 in DNA: TGTGCCAGCAGCTCCGCCAGGGCAGGGGTTGATACGCAGTATTTT. Protein: CASSSARAGVDTQYF.

The chain joins TRBV7-2 to TRBJ1-5; no definite D call. This CDR3 has 15 amino acids. Germline CDR1 reads SGHTA; CDR2 reads FQGNSA. Trimming removed 1 base from V and 0 bases from J, with 7 bases in between. As DNA, the CDR3 is TGTGCCAGCAGCTTAGAGCCACTTAGCAATCAGCCCCAGCATTTT. Its translation: CASSLEPLSNQPQHF.

The rearrangement uses TRBV19 and TRBJ2-3, with unresolved D. Trimming stripped 4 bases from V and 8 bases from J, with 16 bases between. CDR3 size: 14 residues. CDR1 and CDR2 (germline): LNHDA, SQIVND (reference sequence). The CDR3 region has the DNA TGTGCCAGTAGTACACCAGTCGTCCCGGGTACGCAGTATTTT. This codes for CASSTPVVPGTQYF.

V is TRBV15 and J is TRBJ1-5; D gene ambiguous. In germline, CDR1 is LNHNV, CDR2 YYDKDF (reference sequence). The CDR3 is 16 amino acids. V was cut by 5 bases and J by 3 bases, with 17 bases left in between. CDR3 nucleotide sequence: TGTGCCACCAGCTTCCGTCCTGCCAGGTTCAATCAGCCCCAGCATTTT. Protein sequence: CATSFRPARFNQPQHF. The variable domain in full, with the rest retrieved from reference TRBV15 and TRBJ1-5, is DAMVIQNPRYQVTQFGKPVTLSCSQTLNHNVMYWYQQKSSQAPKLLFHYYDKDFNNEADTPDNFQSRRPNTSFCFLDIRSPGLGDTAMYLCATSFRPARFNQPQHFGDGTRLSIL.

The chain is built from TRBV19 and TRBJ2-1; 7 nucleotides match TRBD1. Germline CDR1 and CDR2: LNHDA and SQIVND (reference sequence). The CDR3 loop spans 15 amino acids. V was clipped by 3 bases and J by 4 bases; unmatched bases: 6. As DNA, the CDR3 is TGTGCCAGTAGTATTTACTACAGGGGATACAATGAGCAGTTCTTC. Its protein product is CASSIYYRGYNEQFF.

This chain joins TRBV29-1 and TRBJ2-3; 7 nucleotides agree with TRBD1. The CDR3 has 15 residues. The V gene's germline CDR1 is SQVTM and CDR2 ANQGSEA. V lost 4 bases, J lost 0 bases, and 7 bases stayed unmatched. The CDR3 DNA follows: TGCAGCGTTGGCTGGGACAGCACTAGCACAGATACGCAGTATTTT. It is translated as CSVGWDSTSTDTQYF.